The 22 T cell receptor beta chains presented below share a single source sample, sequenced in a study of OX40 agonist ivuxolimab in advanced cancers. Assay used: immunoSEQ multiplex PCR; TCRdb lists only in-frame clones, some missing. This table holds tens of thousands of clones, more than 70% found once. The source was CD4+ or CD8+ T cells sorted from blood, collected in a trial of the OX40 agonist ivuxolimab. All receptors come from an adult with an advanced solid tumor such as melanoma, head and neck, liver or kidney cancer.

This rearrangement joins TRBV13 to TRBJ1-4, with 9 bases that match TRBD1. Per germline, CDR1 PRHDT and CDR2 FYEKMQ (reference sequence). The CDR3 is made up of 15 amino acids. Trimming cost V 1 base and J 7 bases; bases outside gene matches: 4. This chain's CDR3 is CASSLEGQGSEKLFF. For the CDR3, the DNA is TGTGCCAGCAGCTTAGAGGGACAGGGAAGTGAAAAACTGTTTTTT.

The V call is TRBV19, the J call TRBJ2-7; D is perhaps TRBD2 (5 bases). The V gene's germline CDR1 is LNHDA and CDR2 SQIVND (reference sequence). V was clipped by 4 bases and J by 9 bases, with 16 bases between them. This CDR3 contains 13 residues. In DNA form, the CDR3 reads TGTGCCAGTAGTACCGGGGTGGGCTTTGGGCAGTACTTC. Its translation is CASSTGVGFGQYF.

This clone was observed a single time. This chain links TRBV7-3 with TRBJ2-5; 13 nucleotides match TRBD2. Losses at the gene ends were 5 bases for V and 4 bases for J; bases not matched to a gene: 4. The CDR3 length is 15 residues. Germline loops: CDR1 SGHTA, CDR2 FQGTGA. The CDR3 here is CASSQGLAGAETQYF. The CDR3 DNA is TGTGCCAGCAGCCAAGGACTAGCGGGAGCAGAGACCCAGTACTTC.

In this sample, this clone turned up once. The chain uses TRBV4-1 and TRBJ2-7; D may be TRBD1 or TRBD2 (5 bases each). The CDR3 is made up of 15 amino acids. V lost 4 bases and J 0 bases, leaving 13 bases between the germline ends. The germline CDR1 and CDR2 sequences are MGHRA and YSYEKL. In nucleotides, the CDR3 is TGCGCCAGCAGCCTGGGGACCGTAAGCTCCTACGAGCAGTACTTC. This encodes CASSLGTVSSYEQYF.

The chain uses TRBV12-5 and TRBJ1-2; no definite D call. This CDR3 has 16 amino acids. Germline assignment: CDR1 LGHNT and CDR2 FRNRAP. V was trimmed by 5 bases and J by 6 bases, leaving 22 bases between them. CDR3 nucleotides: TGTGCTAGTGGTGACACTCCGGGCCCCCTTTCGGATGGCTACACCTTC. This translates into CASGDTPGPLSDGYTF.

The rearrangement joins TRBV27 to TRBJ1-1, with D uncertain. Trimming pared 0 bases from V and 4 bases from J, leaving 15 bases between. CDR3 size: 16 residues. The germline V gene encodes CDR1 MNHEY and CDR2 SMNVEV (reference sequence). CDR3 loop: CASSLSIGLISTEAFF. The CDR3, as DNA: TGTGCCAGCAGTTTATCGATAGGGTTGATCTCCACTGAAGCTTTCTTT.

The chain uses TRBV29-1 and TRBJ2-2; a possible D gene is TRBD2 (5 bases). CDR1 and CDR2 from the germline V gene are SQVTM and ANQGSEA. This CDR3 is built from 11 residues. V gave up 6 bases and J gave up 5 bases, with 7 bases separating them. The CDR3 nucleotides read TGCAGCGTGAGGGCGACCGGGGAGCTGTTTTTT. The encoded protein is CSVRATGELFF.

The V gene is TRBV5-5, the J gene TRBJ1-4; tentatively, D is TRBD1 (6 bases). Germline CDR1 is SGHKS and CDR2 is YYEKEE (reference sequence). V shed 3 bases and J shed 3 bases, with 12 bases lying between them. The CDR3 consists of 15 residues. As DNA, the CDR3 is TGTGCCAGCAGCTCCACAGGGTTGGCTAATGAAAAACTGTTTTTT. Translating it yields CASSSTGLANEKLFF.

V is TRBV11-2 and J is TRBJ2-1; TRBD2 matches at 7 bases. Unmatched junction bases numbered 12, after V lost 7 bases and J lost 0 bases. The V gene's germline CDR1 is SGHAT and CDR2 FQNNGV. The length of the CDR3 is 17 residues. In DNA, the CDR3 is TGTGCCAGCAACCTCCCCCGGCTAGCGGACTCCTACAATGAGCAGTTCTTC. Translation: CASNLPRLADSYNEQFF.

The rearrangement joins TRBV28 to TRBJ1-5; 7 positions agree with TRBD1. Germline assignment: CDR1 MDHEN and CDR2 SYDVKM. This CDR3 comprises 12 residues. The V gene end was trimmed by 6 bases and the J gene end by 7 bases; junction bases not matched to a gene: 3. CDR3 coding DNA: TGTGCCAGCAGAAAGGACAGGCAGCCCCAGCATTTT. It specifies CASRKDRQPQHF. The whole variable domain, remainder taken from reference TRBV28 and TRBJ1-5, is DVKVTQSSRYLVKRTGEKVFLECVQDMDHENMFWYRQDPGLGLRLIYFSYDVKMKEKGDIPEGYSVSREKKERFSLILESASTNQTSMYLCASRKDRQPQHFGDGTRLSIL.

The chain recombines TRBV6-1 with TRBJ2-7; TRBD2 is a possible D gene (5 bases). Germline lookup yields CDR1 MNHNS and CDR2 SASEGT. Trimming removed 1 base at V and 0 bases at J, with 10 bases between. The CDR3 spans 15 residues. This chain's CDR3 is CASSEGRGNSYEQYF. CDR3 nucleotide sequence: TGTGCCAGCAGTGAAGGGAGAGGGAACTCCTACGAGCAGTACTTC.

The chain carries TRBV7-8 and TRBJ2-5; perhaps TRBD2 as D (5 bases). Trimming cost V 5 bases and J 5 bases, with 12 bases left between them. The CDR3 sequence is 13 residues long. The germline CDR1 and CDR2 sequences are SGHVS and FQNEAQ. CDR3 sequence (DNA): TGTGCCAGCAGCCCCCCGCCGGGGGAGACCCAGTACTTC. Residues: CASSPPPGETQYF.

The V gene is TRBV7-9, the J gene TRBJ1-1; weak D call: TRBD1 (6 bases). V was trimmed by 1 base and J by 3 bases, leaving 15 bases between them. CDR1 and CDR2 (germline): SEHNR, FQNEAQ (reference sequence). The CDR3 runs 16 residues. The CDR3 is CASSLGSQGPYTEAFF. The CDR3 DNA reads TGTGCCAGCAGCTTAGGCTCACAGGGACCCTACACTGAAGCTTTCTTT. The full variable domain, in which reference TRBV7-9 and TRBJ1-1 provide the parts outside the CDR3, is DTGVSQNPRHKITKRGQNVTFRCDPISEHNRLYWYRQTLGQGPEFLTYFQNEAQLEKSRLLSDRFSAERPKGSFSTLEIQRTEQGDSAMYLCASSLGSQGPYTEAFFGQGTRLTVV.

V gene TRBV6-5 combines with J gene TRBJ1-1; D perhaps matches TRBD1 (5 bases). The V end lost 5 bases, the J end lost 8 bases, and 18 bases lay between the germline ends. The germline gives CDR1 MNHEY, CDR2 SVGAGI. The CDR3 loop spans 14 amino acids. CDR3 in amino acids: CASSKGTDDPEAFF. DNA for the CDR3: TGTGCCAGCAGTAAAGGGACGGACGATCCGGAAGCTTTCTTT.

A few counts support this clone. The chain is built from TRBV7-9 and TRBJ2-1; TRBD1 matches at 11 bases. This CDR3 region has 15 residues. The V and J ends lost 5 bases and 7 bases, in that order; junction bases with no gene match: 7. The V gene's germline CDR1 is SEHNR and CDR2 FQNEAQ (reference sequence). Here the CDR3 DNA reads TGTGCCAGCAGCCTTGGGACAGGGGGGAGGAATGAGCAGTTCTTC. It yields the protein CASSLGTGGRNEQFF.

This clone was recorded once. J is TRBJ2-1 and V is TRBV7-9; 8 bases map to TRBD2. Germline CDR1 SEHNR, CDR2 FQNEAQ (reference sequence). V lost 0 bases and J lost 8; bases outside the gene matches: 9. The CDR3 has 16 amino acids. The CDR3 nucleotides read TGTGCCAGCAGCTTAGCGATGAGCGGGAGTAAAGATGAGCAGTTCTTC. Amino acid sequence: CASSLAMSGSKDEQFF.

V and J are TRBV19 and TRBJ2-3; TRBD2 aligns across 7 bases. The V segment lost 6 bases and the J segment 0 bases; nucleotides outside the gene matches: 15. The CDR3 has 18 amino acids. CDR1 is LNHDA, CDR2 SQIVND, per germline (reference sequence). The CDR3 DNA reads TGTGCCAGTAGCACCGATGGGGCTAGCGGCTCTAGCACAGATACGCAGTATTTT. As protein: CASSTDGASGSSTDTQYF.

This chain joins TRBV6-1 and TRBJ1-4, with a tentative D call TRBD1 (5 bases). V shed 4 bases and J shed 3 bases, with 12 bases lying between them. Per the germline V gene, CDR1 is MNHNS and CDR2 is SASEGT. The CDR3 is 15 amino acids. The CDR3 loop reads CASSVHRDPNEKLFF. The CDR3 coding sequence is TGTGCCAGCAGTGTCCACCGGGACCCTAATGAAAAACTGTTTTTT.

The V gene is TRBV11-2, the J gene TRBJ2-7, with D possibly TRBD1 on 7 matching bases. Trimming cost V 4 bases and J 1 base, with 11 bases left between them. The CDR3 consists of 14 residues. From germline, CDR1 is SGHAT and CDR2 FQNNGV. The CDR3 nucleotides read TGTGCCAGCAGCTGGCGGGACAGTTCCTACGAGCAGTACTTC. Encoded protein: CASSWRDSSYEQYF.

The chain employs TRBV5-4 and TRBJ2-7, with D perhaps TRBD1 (6 bases). Germline assignment: CDR1 SGHNT and CDR2 YYREEE (reference sequence). The germline V and J ends were trimmed by 7 bases and 5 bases, with 13 bases remaining between them. The CDR3 is 12 residues long. The CDR3 DNA reads TGTGCCAGCGCCTTGGGGACAAACGAGCAGTACTTC. Protein: CASALGTNEQYF.

The chain carries TRBV10-2 and TRBJ1-2; 7 positions match TRBD1. The CDR3 is 13 residues long. After removal of 5 bases from V and 8 bases from J, the junction contained 8 bases not matched to a gene. Germline CDR1 is WSHSY and CDR2 is SAAADI. CDR3 nucleotide sequence: TGCGCCAGCAGTTCCTGGCAGGGGGAGGGCTACACCTTC. This sequence encodes CASSSWQGEGYTF.

The chain uses TRBV6-5 and TRBJ2-7; D tentatively reads TRBD1 or TRBD2 (5 bases each). Germline-derived CDR1 and CDR2 are MNHEY and SVGAGI. The CDR3 has 13 residues. V lost 4 bases and J 6 bases, leaving 13 bases between the germline ends. The CDR3: CASSLGPYFEQYF. In DNA form, the CDR3 reads TGTGCCAGCAGTTTGGGACCGTACTTCGAGCAGTACTTC.